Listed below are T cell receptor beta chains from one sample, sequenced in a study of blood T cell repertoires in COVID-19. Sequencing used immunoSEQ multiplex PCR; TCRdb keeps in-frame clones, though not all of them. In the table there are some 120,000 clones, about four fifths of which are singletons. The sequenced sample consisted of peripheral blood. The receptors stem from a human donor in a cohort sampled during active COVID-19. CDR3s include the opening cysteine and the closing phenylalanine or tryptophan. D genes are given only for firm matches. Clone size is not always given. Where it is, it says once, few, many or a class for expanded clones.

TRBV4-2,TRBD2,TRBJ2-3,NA,TGTGCCAGCTCCCAAGTAGCGGGACTAGCGGGGACAGATACGCAGTATTTT,CASSQVAGLAGTDTQYF
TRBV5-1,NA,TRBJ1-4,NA,TGCGCCAGCAGCTTGAGGGGGAGTGGTGAAAAACTGTTTTTT,CASSLRGSGEKLFF
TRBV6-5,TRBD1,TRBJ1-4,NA,TGTGCCAGCAGTTCCCTGGACAGGGAAAAACTGTTTTTT,CASSSLDREKLFF
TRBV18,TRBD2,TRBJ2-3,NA,TGTGCCAGCTCACCACGTGGAGCTAGCGGGGGGGCTGCACCAGATACGCAGTATTTT,CASSPRGASGGAAPDTQYF
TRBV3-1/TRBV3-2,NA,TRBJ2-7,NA,TGTGCCAGCAGTCGTACAGTCACCCTCGAGCAGTACTTC,CASSRTVTLEQYF
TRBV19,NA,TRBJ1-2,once,TGTGCCAGTAGTATGGGCGGGGTCGGCCGAAACTATGGCTACACCTTC,CASSMGGVGRNYGYTF
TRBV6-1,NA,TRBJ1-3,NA,TGTGCCAGCAGTGAAAGGTCAGGTACTGGAAACACCATATATTTT,CASSERSGTGNTIYF
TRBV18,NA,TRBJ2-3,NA,TGTGCCAGCTCGTGGGGAGATGGCACAGATACGCAGTATTTT,CASSWGDGTDTQYF
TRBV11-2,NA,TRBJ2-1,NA,TGTGCCAGCAGCGAGGGACTCGTCGCCTACAATGAGCAGTTCTTC,CASSEGLVAYNEQFF
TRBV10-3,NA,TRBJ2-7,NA,TGTGCCATCAGCTCCCGCGGTATCACCTACGAGCAGTACTTC,CAISSRGITYEQYF
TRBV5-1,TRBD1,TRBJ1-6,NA,TGCGCCAGCAGCTTGACGACAGGGCGCAATTCACCCCTCCACTTT,CASSLTTGRNSPLHF
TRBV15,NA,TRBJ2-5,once,TGTGCCACCACCCAAACATACCAAGAGACCCAGTACTTC,CATTQTYQETQYF
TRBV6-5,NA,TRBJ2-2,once,TGTGCCACCGGCCGGGGGTACCAAAACGGGGAGCTGTTTTTT,CATGRGYQNGELFF
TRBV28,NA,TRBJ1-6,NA,TGTGCCAGCAGTCTAGGGAGAGTAGGGACACCCCTCCACTTT,CASSLGRVGTPLHF
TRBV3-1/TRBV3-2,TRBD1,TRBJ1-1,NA,TGTGCCAGCAGCCGAGATTATCAGACAGGGGCGAGGACTGAAGCTTTCTTT,CASSRDYQTGARTEAFF
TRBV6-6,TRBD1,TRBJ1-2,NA,TGTGCCAGCAGGGGACAGGGCTATGGCTACACCTTC,CASRGQGYGYTF
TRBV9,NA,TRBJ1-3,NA,TGTGCCAGCAGTAATCCAGGGGAAATCTCTGGAAACACCATATATTTT,CASSNPGEISGNTIYF
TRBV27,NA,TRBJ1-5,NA,TGTGCCAGCAGTTTGGAGGGTAGCAATCAGCCCCAGCATTTT,CASSLEGSNQPQHF
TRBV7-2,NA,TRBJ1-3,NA,TGTGCCAGCAGCTTAGTTCGGAGCGGGAGCTCTGGAAACACCATATATTTT,CASSLVRSGSSGNTIYF
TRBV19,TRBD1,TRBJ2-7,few,TGTGCCAGTATGGCGGGACAGGGAATGCTAGGTGAGCAGTACTTC,CASMAGQGMLGEQYF
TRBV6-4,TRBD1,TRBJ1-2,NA,TGTGCCAGAACGGACAGGCGGGCCTATGGCTACACCTTC,CARTDRRAYGYTF
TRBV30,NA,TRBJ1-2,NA,TGTGCCTGGAGTCATAACCAGGGCAACTATGGCTACACCTTC,CAWSHNQGNYGYTF
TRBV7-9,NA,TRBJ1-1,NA,TGTGCCAGCATTGGGGGAGGGGACACTGAAGCTTTCTTT,CASIGGGDTEAFF
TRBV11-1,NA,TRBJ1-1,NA,TGTGCCAGCAGCTTTATTCAGGGGCCGGGGACTGAAGCTTTCTTT,CASSFIQGPGTEAFF
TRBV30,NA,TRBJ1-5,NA,TGTGCCTGGAGACGGGGTAGCAATCAGCCCCAGCATTTT,CAWRRGSNQPQHF
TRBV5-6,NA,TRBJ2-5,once,TGTGCCAGCAGCTTGGATCGGGGAGCCCAAGAGACCCAGTACTTC,CASSLDRGAQETQYF
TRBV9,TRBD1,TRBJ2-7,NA,TGTGCCAGCAGCGGACAGACAGGGGCCGAGCAGTACTTC,CASSGQTGAEQYF
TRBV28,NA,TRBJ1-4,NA,TGTGCCACAGGGGATAGAGAAAAACTGTTTTTT,CATGDREKLFF
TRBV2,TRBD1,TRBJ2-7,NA,TGTGCCAGCAGTGAAGCAACCGGACAGGGGCACGAAGAGCAGTACTTC,CASSEATGQGHEEQYF
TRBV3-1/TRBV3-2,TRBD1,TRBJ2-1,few,TGTGCCAGCAGCCAAGGGCTGGCAGGGGGCTCCTACAATGAGCAGTTCTTC,CASSQGLAGGSYNEQFF
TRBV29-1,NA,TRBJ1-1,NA,TGCAGCGTTGGTATTTTAGCGGACACTGAAGCTTTCTTT,CSVGILADTEAFF
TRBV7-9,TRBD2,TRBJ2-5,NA,TGTGCCAGCAGCCCATGGGGGTCTAGCGGGGGAGTACAAGAGACCCAGTACTTC,CASSPWGSSGGVQETQYF
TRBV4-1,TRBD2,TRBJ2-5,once,TGCGCCAGCAGCCGACTAGCACAAGAGACCCAGTACTTC,CASSRLAQETQYF
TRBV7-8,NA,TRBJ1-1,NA,TGTGCCAGCAGCTTAGGGGGCGCGATGAACACTGAAGCTTTCTTT,CASSLGGAMNTEAFF
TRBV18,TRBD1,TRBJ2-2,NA,TGTGCCAGCTCACCACGGACAGGATCCGGGGAGCTGTTTTTT,CASSPRTGSGELFF